The 28 T cell receptor beta chains in this list originate from one sample, sequenced in a study of T cells in Graves' hyperthyroidism and ophthalmopathy. The source material, RNA transcripts, was used to amplify TCR beta CDR3 regions. The HTBI primer set was used in a first-round RT-PCR of the TCR CDR3. TCRdb passed the multiplex PCR reads through MiXCR, listing each CDR3 protein once. The sample yields about 100,000 distinct CDR3 sequences, roughly 15% seen once. The sequencing input was blood. These receptors were collected from a woman aged 45 to 65 with Graves' hyperthyroidism.

This clonotype was observed at least ten times. The genes are TRBV6-1 and TRBJ2-7, with 9 bases fitting TRBD2. Trimming removed 1 base from V and 3 bases from J; junction bases left unmatched: 7. Germline V gives CDR1 MNHNS, CDR2 SASEGT. The CDR3 length is 16 residues. The CDR3 DNA follows: TGTGCCAGCAGTGAAGTCAGTGCGGGAGGGGTCTACGAGCAGTACGTC. Translated, it gives CASSEVSAGGVYEQYV.

At least ten counts were recorded for this clonotype. The chain employs TRBV4-1 and TRBJ1-5; a possible D gene is TRBD1 (5 bases). V was shortened by 1 base and J by 6 bases, with 10 bases between the two germline ends. Per the germline V gene, CDR1 is MGHRA and CDR2 is YSYEKL. The CDR3 has 14 amino acids. The CDR3 DNA is TGCGCCAGCAGCCAAGCGCAGGGAATTCAGCCCCAGCATTTT. Its translation: CASSQAQGIQPQHF.

This clonotype has at least ten counts. The DNA of the CDR3 is TGTGCCAGCAGTGAAACGGCGGCAACTAATGAAAAACTGTTTTTT. It codes for CASSETAATNEKLFF. V and J are TRBV2 and TRBJ1-4; D is undetermined. This CDR3 contains 15 residues. Looked up from germline, CDR1 is SNHLY and CDR2 is FYNNEI. V lost 2 bases, J lost 0 bases, and 7 bases lay in between.

At least ten counts were recorded for this clonotype. The chain employs TRBV24-1 and TRBJ1-5, with TRBD1 as a possible D gene (5 bases). CDR3 length: 14 residues. Germline V gene sequence: CDR1 KGHDR, CDR2 SFDVKD. V was shortened by 4 bases and J by 5 bases, with 11 bases between the two germline ends. As DNA, the CDR3 is TGTGCCACCAGTGAAGGACCAGGGTATCAGCCCCAGCATTTT. Translating gives CATSEGPGYQPQHF.

J is TRBJ1-2 and V is TRBV7-2, with TRBD1 matching 9 bases. Germline values: CDR1 SGHTA, CDR2 FQGNSA. CDR3 length equals 17 residues. V lost 1 base to trimming and J lost 6 bases; unmatched junction nucleotides: 12. The CDR3 reads CASSLGRLRDRDHGYTF. For the CDR3, the DNA is TGTGCCAGCAGCTTAGGACGACTCCGGGACAGGGACCATGGCTACACCTTC.

Ten or more counts support this clonotype. J is TRBJ1-1 and V is TRBV27; TRBD1 matches 7 bases. CDR3 length: 14 amino acids. Unmatched junction bases numbered 4, after V lost 6 bases and J lost 0 bases. Germline V gives CDR1 MNHEY, CDR2 SMNVEV (reference sequence). The CDR3 reads CASRYRGLNTEAFF. In nucleotides, the CDR3 is TGTGCCAGCAGGTACAGGGGTCTGAACACTGAAGCTTTCTTT.

V is TRBV24-1 and J is TRBJ2-3; TRBD2 agrees at 13 bases. The length of the CDR3 is 18 residues. J gave up 4 bases and V 6 bases, and 12 bases lay outside the gene matches. The germline V gene has CDR1 KGHDR and CDR2 SFDVKD. DNA for the CDR3: TGTGCCACCAGTCATCTAGGACTAGCGGGAGACGGGGCAGATACGCAGTATTTT. Translated: CATSHLGLAGDGADTQYF.

In DNA form, the CDR3 reads TGTGCCAGCAGCTTCCTCGACTCGAACACTGAAGCTTTCTTT. It translates to CASSFLDSNTEAFF. The V gene is TRBV11-1, the J gene TRBJ1-1; D unclear. The CDR3 has 14 amino acids. Germline V gene sequence: CDR1 SGHAT, CDR2 FQDESV (reference sequence). The V gene lost 3 bases and the J gene lost 1 base, with 9 bases spanning the gap.

The V gene is TRBV5-1, the J gene TRBJ2-2; D gene unclear. Trimming took 5 bases from V and 3 from J, leaving 5 bases between them. The CDR3 runs 12 residues. Looked up from germline, CDR1 is SGHRS and CDR2 is YFSETQ. CDR3 loop: CASSWDTGELFF. The CDR3 DNA reads TGCGCCAGCAGTTGGGACACCGGGGAGCTGTTTTTT.

Comments on this clonotype: An end of the junction differs from the germline gene, which may be a read error. The genes are TRBV3-1 and TRBJ2-7, with 7 bases matching TRBD2. CDR1 is LGHDT and CDR2 is YNNKEL in the germline V gene (reference sequence). The CDR3 consists of 14 residues. In DNA, the CDR3 is TGTGCCAGCAGCCTGGGAGGGCCCTCATACGAGCAGTGCTTC. This translates into CASSLGGPSYEQCF.

This clonotype was detected many times. The chain has TRBV30 and TRBJ1-1, with TRBD1 as a possible D gene (5 bases). Germline values: CDR1 GTSNPN, CDR2 SVGIG (reference sequence). Trimming pared 4 bases from V and 4 bases from J, leaving 13 bases between. This CDR3 has 13 residues. CDR3 loop: CAWNRGLGTEAFF. The CDR3 bases are TGTGCCTGGAACCGGGGCCTGGGCACTGAAGCTTTCTTT. The variable domain in full, completed from reference TRBV30 and TRBJ1-1, reads SQTIHQWPATLVQPVGSPLSLECTVEGTSNPNLYWYRQAAGRGLQLLFYSVGIGQISSEVPQNLSASRPQDRQFILSSKKLLLSDSGFYLCAWNRGLGTEAFFGQGTRLTVV.

The chain carries TRBV5-1 and TRBJ2-7; 11 bases map to TRBD1. Per germline, CDR1 SGHRS and CDR2 YFSETQ. This CDR3 contains 14 residues. Trimming cost V 4 bases and J 3 bases; bases outside gene matches: 3. The CDR3 region has the DNA TGCGCCAGCAGCCGAGGGACAGGGGGCTACGAGCAGTACGTC. Protein sequence: CASSRGTGGYEQYV.

This clonotype was counted ten times or more. This chain joins TRBV19 and TRBJ2-7; 10 nucleotides align to TRBD1. The CDR3 sequence is 14 residues long. Germline V gene data show CDR1 as LNHDA and CDR2 as SQIVND (reference sequence). V trimming: 8 bases; J trimming: 7 bases; junction bases outside the gene matches: 11. The CDR3 here is CASGHGTGAEEQYF. CDR3 nucleotides: TGTGCCAGTGGACACGGGACAGGGGCAGAAGAGCAGTACTTC.

This clonotype was detected many times. The chain is built from TRBV12-3 or TRBV12-4 and TRBJ2-3, with 11 bases that match TRBD2. V lost 3 bases, J lost 9 bases, and 14 bases stayed unmatched. The CDR3 has 17 amino acids. The CDR3 coding sequence is TGTGCCAGCAGTTTTTGGCTAGCGGGAGGCGATGGGTGGACGCAGTATTTT. Its translation: CASSFWLAGGDGWTQYF.

In its sample, this clonotype was seen many times. The chain combines TRBV28 with TRBJ2-1; a possible D gene is TRBD1 (5 bases). Trimming took off 1 base at V and 3 bases at J, with 19 bases between the two ends. The CDR3 has 18 residues. From germline, CDR1 is MDHEN and CDR2 SYDVKM. The CDR3 coding sequence is TGTGCCAGCAGTTTATCCCGGGCCAGCCATCAGGGCTACAATGAGCAGTTCTTC. This sequence encodes CASSLSRASHQGYNEQFF.

There are many counts of this clonotype. This chain uses TRBV5-1 with TRBJ2-1; D is unclear. The V gene's germline CDR1 is SGHRS and CDR2 YFSETQ. The CDR3 spans 12 residues. Trimming took off 0 bases at V and 12 bases at J, with 10 bases between the two ends. CDR3 in amino acids: CASSLEGPGQFF. CDR3 coding DNA: TGCGCCAGCAGCTTGGAAGGGCCCGGGCAGTTCTTC. The variable domain in full, completed from reference TRBV5-1 and TRBJ2-1, reads KAGVTQTPRYLIKTRGQQVTLSCSPISGHRSVSWYQQTPGQGLQFLFEYFSETQRNKGNFPGRFSGRQFSNSRSEMNVSTLELGDSALYLCASSLEGPGQFFGPGTRLTVL.

As for this clonotype: The junction does not match germline at one end; this may be a read error. The genes are TRBV11-2 and TRBJ1-4, with D hard to call. Germline values: CDR1 SGHAT, CDR2 FQNNGV. The CDR3 sequence is 16 residues long. This CDR3 is CASSLEAELGVEKLLF. DNA for the CDR3: TGTGCCAGCAGCTTAGAGGCAGAACTGGGAGTTGAAAAACTGCTTTTT.

This clonotype was counted at least ten times. The V gene is TRBV5-6, the J gene TRBJ2-5; D ambiguous. The CDR3 runs to 13 residues. Germline V gives CDR1 SGHDT, CDR2 YYEEEE. V lost 1 base to trimming and J lost 2 bases, with 6 bases between them. This chain's CDR3 is CASSLYLQETQYF. CDR3 coding DNA: TGTGCCAGCAGCTTGTACTTACAAGAGACCCAGTACTTC.

Remarks on this clonotype: This clone may be a read error of a much larger clone one base away. This CDR3 fails to terminate in the conserved phenylalanine or tryptophan, so it likely reflects a read error. The chain links TRBV7-6 to TRBJ2-7; D remains ambiguous. CDR3 length equals 13 residues. The germline V gene has CDR1 SGHVS and CDR2 FNYEAQ. V lost 1 base, J lost 7 bases, and 11 bases lay in between. CDR3 nucleotide sequence: TGTGCCAGCAGCTTAGGAGTCAACAGAGAGCAGTACCTC. Its translation: CASSLGVNREQYL.

At least ten counts were recorded for this clonotype. The chain has TRBV14 and TRBJ2-3, with D perhaps matching TRBD2 (6 bases). The V end was cut by 1 base, the J end by 2 bases, with 10 bases between. CDR3 length: 15 amino acids. Germline loops: CDR1 SGHDN, CDR2 FVKESK. The CDR3 nucleotides are TGTGCCAGCAGCCAAGGGACTATCACCACAGATACGCAGTATTTT. Protein product: CASSQGTITTDTQYF.

This clonotype was seen ten or more times. V and J are TRBV20-1 and TRBJ2-1; a possible D gene is TRBD1 (6 bases). Trimming cost V 1 base and J 5 bases, with 12 bases left between them. The germline V gene has CDR1 DFQATT and CDR2 SNEGSKA (reference sequence). The CDR3 runs 14 residues. CDR3 nucleotides: TGCAGTGCTAGAGGTACGGGACACAACAATGAGCAGTTCTTC. This gives the protein CSARGTGHNNEQFF.

This chain links TRBV13 with TRBJ2-7; D unclear. Between the trimmed V and J ends, which lost 5 bases and 4 bases, there was a span of 12 bases. Germline CDR1 PRHDT, CDR2 FYEKMQ (reference sequence). This CDR3 contains 13 residues. CDR3 amino acids: CASSVSGEYEQYF. CDR3 bases: TGTGCCAGCAGCGTGAGTGGGGAATACGAGCAGTACTTC.

This clonotype showed up many times. The chain carries TRBV5-1 and TRBJ2-1, with D possibly being TRBD1 (6 bases). Germline CDR1 SGHRS, CDR2 YFSETQ. With 4 bases removed from V and 4 bases from J, the gap between germline ends came to 15 bases. The CDR3 has 15 amino acids. The CDR3 is CASSLGQSPYNEQFF. CDR3 bases: TGCGCCAGCAGCCTAGGACAGAGTCCATACAATGAGCAGTTCTTC.

This clonotype occurred many times. The chain is built from TRBV12-3 or TRBV12-4 and TRBJ1-1; D possibly corresponds to TRBD1 (6 bases). V was pared by 3 bases and J by 1 base, with 12 bases between. The CDR3 sequence is 15 residues long. The CDR3 loop reads CASSFAGGRNTEAFF. The CDR3 DNA reads as TGTGCCAGCAGTTTTGCGGGGGGCAGGAACACTGAAGCTTTCTTT.

Ten or more counts support this clonotype. CDR3: CSWGRTDTDTQYF. The CDR3 region has the DNA TGCAGCTGGGGGCGGACAGACACAGATACGCAGTATTTT. This rearrangement joins TRBV29-1 to TRBJ2-3; D is perhaps TRBD1 (6 bases). The CDR3 loop spans 13 amino acids. The V and J ends lost 8 bases and 2 bases respectively, with 14 bases between them. The germline V gene has CDR1 SQVTM and CDR2 ANQGSEA.

The sample holds many counts of this clonotype. The V gene is TRBV28, the J gene TRBJ2-1, with 12 nucleotides matching TRBD2. CDR3 length equals 15 residues. CDR1 and CDR2 (germline): MDHEN, SYDVKM. J was trimmed by 16 bases and V by 2 bases; bases with no gene match: 12. The CDR3 region is CASSLKATSGRVAFF. As DNA, the CDR3 is TGTGCCAGCAGTTTAAAAGCGACTAGCGGGAGAGTAGCTTTCTTC.

This clonotype was counted at least ten times. The CDR3 reads CSARDEGEQFF. In DNA, the CDR3 is TGCAGTGCTAGAGATGAAGGGGAGCAGTTCTTC. This chain connects TRBV20-1 to TRBJ2-1; no reliable D call. The CDR3 is made up of 11 amino acids. With 0 bases removed from V and 10 bases from J, the gap between germline ends came to 7 bases. Per the germline V gene, CDR1 is DFQATT and CDR2 is SNEGSKA (reference sequence).

This clonotype has ten or more counts. The chain uses TRBV19 and TRBJ2-7, with 8 bases matching TRBD1. With V trimmed by 5 bases and J by 2 bases, 8 bases remained unmatched. The CDR3 totals 15 residues. Germline lookup yields CDR1 LNHDA and CDR2 SQIVND (reference sequence). The CDR3 DNA reads as TGTGCCAGTAGTGTTGCTGGGACAGGAACCTACGAGCAGTACTTC. Translation: CASSVAGTGTYEQYF.